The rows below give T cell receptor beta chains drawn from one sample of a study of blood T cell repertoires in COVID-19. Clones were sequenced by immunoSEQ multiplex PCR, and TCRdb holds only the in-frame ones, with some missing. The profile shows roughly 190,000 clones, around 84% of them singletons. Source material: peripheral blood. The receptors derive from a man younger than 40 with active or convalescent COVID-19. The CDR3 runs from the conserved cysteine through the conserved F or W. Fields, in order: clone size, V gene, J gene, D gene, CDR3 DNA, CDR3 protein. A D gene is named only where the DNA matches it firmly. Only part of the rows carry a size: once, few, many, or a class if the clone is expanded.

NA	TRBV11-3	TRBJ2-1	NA	TGTGCCAGCAGCCCCGGACAGCACAATGAGCAGTTCTTC	CASSPGQHNEQFF
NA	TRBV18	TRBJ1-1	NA	TGTGCCAGCTCACCATGGGCAGGCCAGAACACTGAAGCTTTCTTT	CASSPWAGQNTEAFF
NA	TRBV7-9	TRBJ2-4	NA	NA	CASSLGAVGQGSDF
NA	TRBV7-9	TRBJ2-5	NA	TGTGCCAGCAGCTTAGCGTCAGGGCAAGAGACCCAGTACTTC	CASSLASGQETQYF
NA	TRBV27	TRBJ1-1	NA	TGTGCCAGCAGTCCGCTAGGGATTCCGGGGACTGAAGCTTTCTTT	CASSPLGIPGTEAFF
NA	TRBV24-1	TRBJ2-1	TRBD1	TGTGCCACCAGTGGGCCCGCCTCAGGACAGGGGTATAACGAGCAGTTCTTC	CATSGPASGQGYNEQFF
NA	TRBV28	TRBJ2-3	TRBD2	TGTGCCAGCAGTTTAGTAGCGGGGGGGGATACGCAGTATTTT	CASSLVAGGDTQYF
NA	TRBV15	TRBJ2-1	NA	TGTGCCACCAGCAGAACCAGCGACGGAGGGGCCTACAATGAGCAGTTCTTC	CATSRTSDGGAYNEQFF
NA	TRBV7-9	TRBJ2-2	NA	TGTGCCAGCAGCTTAGGGCAGGGTAGGACCGGGGAGCTGTTTTTT	CASSLGQGRTGELFF
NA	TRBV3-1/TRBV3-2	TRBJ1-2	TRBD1	TGTGCCAGCAGCCAGGGACAGGCGGGGGGCTACACCTTC	CASSQGQAGGYTF
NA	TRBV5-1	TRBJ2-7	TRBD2	TGCGCCAGCAGCCCCCTTAGCGGGAGTGGGCTCGAGCAGTACTTC	CASSPLSGSGLEQYF
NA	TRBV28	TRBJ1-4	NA	TGTGCCACCGTGGCTTCGGGGGTCTTGATTGAAAAACTGTTTTTT	CATVASGVLIEKLFF
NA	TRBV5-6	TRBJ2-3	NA	TGTGCCAGCAGCTTTATAGGGAGAGGCACAGATACGCAGTATTTT	CASSFIGRGTDTQYF
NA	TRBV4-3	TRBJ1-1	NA	TGCGCCAGCAGCCACTCCCACGGGGTTAACACTGAAGCTTTCTTT	CASSHSHGVNTEAFF
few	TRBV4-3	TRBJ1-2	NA	TGCGCCAGCAGCCAACAGACGGAGTATGGCTACACCTTC	CASSQQTEYGYTF
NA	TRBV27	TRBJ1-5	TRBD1	TGTGCCAGCGCCCCTGAGACCGGGACAGGATGGTTCCCGGATCAGCCCCAGCATTTT	CASAPETGTGWFPDQPQHF
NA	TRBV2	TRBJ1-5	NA	TGTGCCAGCACTTCGGTGTGGCAGGCCGACAATCAGCCCCAGCATTTT	CASTSVWQADNQPQHF
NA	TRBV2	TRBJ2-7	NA	TGTGCCAGCAGTGAAGCGCTTCTGGGTAGCGGCCAATACGAGCAGTACTTC	CASSEALLGSGQYEQYF
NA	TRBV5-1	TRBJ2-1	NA	TGCGCCAGCAGCCGCGGGACCCTACTGCGCAATGAGCAGTTCTTC	CASSRGTLLRNEQFF
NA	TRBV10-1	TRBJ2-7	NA	TGCGCCAGCAGTGAGTCGACGGGACAAGGGGAGCAGTACTTC	CASSESTGQGEQYF
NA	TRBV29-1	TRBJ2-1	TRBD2	TGCAGCGTTCAACAACTAGCGGGAGTCTCCAATGAGCAGTTCTTC	CSVQQLAGVSNEQFF
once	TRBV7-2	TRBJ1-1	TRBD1	TGTGCCAGCAGCCCCAGGGGGAAAACTGAAGCTTTCTTT	CASSPRGKTEAFF
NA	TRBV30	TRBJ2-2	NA	TGTGCCTGGAGCAAAGCAGGGGGGCCCAAAACCGGGGAGCTGTTTTTT	CAWSKAGGPKTGELFF
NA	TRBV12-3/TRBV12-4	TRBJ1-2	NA	TGTGCCAGCAGTTTAATTCAGAACTATGGCTACACCTTC	CASSLIQNYGYTF
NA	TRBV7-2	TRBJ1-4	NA	TGTGCCAGCAGCTTAAATAAGGGGAGGGAAAAACTGTTTTTT	CASSLNKGREKLFF
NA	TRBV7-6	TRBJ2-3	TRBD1	TGTGCCAGCAGCTTAGGGGACAGAGGGATGGGCACGCAGTATTTT	CASSLGDRGMGTQYF
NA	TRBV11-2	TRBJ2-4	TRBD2	TGTGCCAGCAGCCGCTCAGGACTAGCGGACTTCAAAAACATTCAGTACTTC	CASSRSGLADFKNIQYF
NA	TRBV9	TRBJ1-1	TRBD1	TGTGCCAGCAGCGCAAGACAGGGTACAAACACTGAAGCTTTCTTT	CASSARQGTNTEAFF
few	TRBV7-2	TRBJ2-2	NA	TGTGCCGTGACTCAAAAAATCACCGGGGAGCTGTTTTTT	CAVTQKITGELFF
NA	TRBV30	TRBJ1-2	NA	TGTGCCTGGAGTAGTCCAGGCCCCAACTATGGCTACACCTTC	CAWSSPGPNYGYTF
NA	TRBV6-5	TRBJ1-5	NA	TGTGCCAGCACCTCCTCTCTAGGTAGCAATCAGCCCCAGCATTTT	CASTSSLGSNQPQHF
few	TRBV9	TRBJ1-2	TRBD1	TGTGCCAGCAGCGTAGAACAGGGGGCAGGCTATGGCTACACCTTC	CASSVEQGAGYGYTF
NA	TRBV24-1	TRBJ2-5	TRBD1	TGTGCCACCAGTGATTCGAGACAGGGGCCCCCCGTCCAGTACTTC	CATSDSRQGPPVQYF
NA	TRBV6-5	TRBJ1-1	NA	TGTGCCAGTACCCGGGCTCAGGGGAACACTGAAGCTTTCTTT	CASTRAQGNTEAFF
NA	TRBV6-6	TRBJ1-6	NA	TGTGCCAGCAGTTACTCGGAACAGAATTCACCCCTCCACTTT	CASSYSEQNSPLHF
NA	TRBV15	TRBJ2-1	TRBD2	TGTGCCACCAGCAGAGAACGGGGGGGTTACAATGAGCAGTTCTTC	CATSRERGGYNEQFF